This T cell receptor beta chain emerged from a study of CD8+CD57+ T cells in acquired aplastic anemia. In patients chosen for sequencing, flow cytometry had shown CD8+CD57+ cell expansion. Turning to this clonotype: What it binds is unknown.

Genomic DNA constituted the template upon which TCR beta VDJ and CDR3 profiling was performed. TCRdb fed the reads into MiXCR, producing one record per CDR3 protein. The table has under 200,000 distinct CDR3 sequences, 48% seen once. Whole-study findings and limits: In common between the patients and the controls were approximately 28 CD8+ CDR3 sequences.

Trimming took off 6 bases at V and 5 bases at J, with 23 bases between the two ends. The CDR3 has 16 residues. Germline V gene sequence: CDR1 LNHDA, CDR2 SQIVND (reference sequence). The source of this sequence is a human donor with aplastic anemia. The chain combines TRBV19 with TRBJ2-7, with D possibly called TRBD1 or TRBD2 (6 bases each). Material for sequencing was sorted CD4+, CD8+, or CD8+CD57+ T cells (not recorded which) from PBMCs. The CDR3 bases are TGTGCCAGTAGCTCGCTTGCGGGACACTCTAATCACGAGCAGTACTTC. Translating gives CASSSLAGHSNHEQYF. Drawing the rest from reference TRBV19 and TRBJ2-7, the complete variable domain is DGGITQSPKYLFRKEGQNVTLSCEQNLNHDAMYWYRQDPGQGLRLIYYSQIVNDFQKGDIAEGYSVSREKKESFPLTVTSAQKNPTAFYLCASSSLAGHSNHEQYFGPGTRLTVT.